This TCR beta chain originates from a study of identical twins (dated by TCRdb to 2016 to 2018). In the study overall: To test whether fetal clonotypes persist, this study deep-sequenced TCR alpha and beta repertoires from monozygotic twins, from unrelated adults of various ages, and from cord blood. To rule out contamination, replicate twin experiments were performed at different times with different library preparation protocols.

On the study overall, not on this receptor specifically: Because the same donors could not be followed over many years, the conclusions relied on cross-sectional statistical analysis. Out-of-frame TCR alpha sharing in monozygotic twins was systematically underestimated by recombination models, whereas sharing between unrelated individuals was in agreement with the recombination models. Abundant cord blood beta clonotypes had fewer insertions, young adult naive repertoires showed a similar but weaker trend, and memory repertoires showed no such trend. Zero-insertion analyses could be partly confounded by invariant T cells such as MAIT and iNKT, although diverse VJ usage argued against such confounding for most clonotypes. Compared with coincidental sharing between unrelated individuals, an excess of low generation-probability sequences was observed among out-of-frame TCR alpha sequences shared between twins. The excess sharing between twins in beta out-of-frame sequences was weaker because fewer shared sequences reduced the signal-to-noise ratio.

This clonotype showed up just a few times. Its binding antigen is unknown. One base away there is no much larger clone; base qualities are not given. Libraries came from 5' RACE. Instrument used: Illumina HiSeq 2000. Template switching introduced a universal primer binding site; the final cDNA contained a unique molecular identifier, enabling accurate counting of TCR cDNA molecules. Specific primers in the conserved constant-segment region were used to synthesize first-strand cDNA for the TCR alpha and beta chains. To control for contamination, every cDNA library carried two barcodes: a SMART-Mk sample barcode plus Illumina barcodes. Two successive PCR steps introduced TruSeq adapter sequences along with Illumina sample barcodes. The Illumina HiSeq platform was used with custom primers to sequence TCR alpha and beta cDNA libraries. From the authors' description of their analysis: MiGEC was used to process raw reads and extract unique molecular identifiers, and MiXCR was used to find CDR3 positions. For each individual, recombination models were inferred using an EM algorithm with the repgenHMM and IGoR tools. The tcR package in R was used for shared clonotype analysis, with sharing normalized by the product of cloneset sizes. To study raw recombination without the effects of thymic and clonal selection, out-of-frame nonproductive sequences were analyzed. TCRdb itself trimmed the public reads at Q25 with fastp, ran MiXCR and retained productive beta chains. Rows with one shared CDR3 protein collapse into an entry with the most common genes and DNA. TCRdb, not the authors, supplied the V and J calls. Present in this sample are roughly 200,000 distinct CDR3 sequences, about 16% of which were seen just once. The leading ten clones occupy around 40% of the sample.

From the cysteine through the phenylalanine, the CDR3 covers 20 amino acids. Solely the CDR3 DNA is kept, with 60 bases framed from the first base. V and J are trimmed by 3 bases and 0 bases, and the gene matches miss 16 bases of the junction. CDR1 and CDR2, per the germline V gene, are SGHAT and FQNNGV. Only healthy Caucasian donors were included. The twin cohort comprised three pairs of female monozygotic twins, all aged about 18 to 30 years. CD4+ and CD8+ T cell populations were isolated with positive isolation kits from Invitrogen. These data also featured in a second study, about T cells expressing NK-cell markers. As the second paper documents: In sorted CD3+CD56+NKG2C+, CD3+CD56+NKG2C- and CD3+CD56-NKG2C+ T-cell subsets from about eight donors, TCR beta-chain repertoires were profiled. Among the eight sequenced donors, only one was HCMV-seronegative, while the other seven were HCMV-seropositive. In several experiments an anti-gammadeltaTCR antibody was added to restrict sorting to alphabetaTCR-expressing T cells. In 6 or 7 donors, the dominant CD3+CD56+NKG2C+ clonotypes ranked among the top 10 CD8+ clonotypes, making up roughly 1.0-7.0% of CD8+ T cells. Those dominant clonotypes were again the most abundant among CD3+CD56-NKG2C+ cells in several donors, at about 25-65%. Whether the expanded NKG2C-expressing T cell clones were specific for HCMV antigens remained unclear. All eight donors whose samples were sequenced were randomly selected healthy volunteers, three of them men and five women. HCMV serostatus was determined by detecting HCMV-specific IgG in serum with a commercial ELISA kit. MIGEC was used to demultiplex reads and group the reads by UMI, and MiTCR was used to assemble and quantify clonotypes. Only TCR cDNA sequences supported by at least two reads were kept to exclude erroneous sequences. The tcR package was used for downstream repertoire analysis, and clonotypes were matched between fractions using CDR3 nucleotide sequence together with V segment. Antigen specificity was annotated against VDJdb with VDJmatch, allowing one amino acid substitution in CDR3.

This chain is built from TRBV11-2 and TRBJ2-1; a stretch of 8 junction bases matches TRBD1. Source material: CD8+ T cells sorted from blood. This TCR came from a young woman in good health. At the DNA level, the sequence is TGTGCCAGCAGCTTGCCAGGACAGGGAGTCTACCCTAGCTCCTACAATGAGCAGTTCTTC. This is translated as CASSLPGQGVYPSSYNEQFF. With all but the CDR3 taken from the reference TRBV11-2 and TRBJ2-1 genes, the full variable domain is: EAGVAQSPRYKIIEKRQSVAFWCNPISGHATLYWYQQILGQGPKLLIQFQNNGVVDDSQLPKDRFSAERLKGVDSTLKIQPAKLEDSAVYLCASSLPGQGVYPSSYNEQFFGPGTRLTVL.